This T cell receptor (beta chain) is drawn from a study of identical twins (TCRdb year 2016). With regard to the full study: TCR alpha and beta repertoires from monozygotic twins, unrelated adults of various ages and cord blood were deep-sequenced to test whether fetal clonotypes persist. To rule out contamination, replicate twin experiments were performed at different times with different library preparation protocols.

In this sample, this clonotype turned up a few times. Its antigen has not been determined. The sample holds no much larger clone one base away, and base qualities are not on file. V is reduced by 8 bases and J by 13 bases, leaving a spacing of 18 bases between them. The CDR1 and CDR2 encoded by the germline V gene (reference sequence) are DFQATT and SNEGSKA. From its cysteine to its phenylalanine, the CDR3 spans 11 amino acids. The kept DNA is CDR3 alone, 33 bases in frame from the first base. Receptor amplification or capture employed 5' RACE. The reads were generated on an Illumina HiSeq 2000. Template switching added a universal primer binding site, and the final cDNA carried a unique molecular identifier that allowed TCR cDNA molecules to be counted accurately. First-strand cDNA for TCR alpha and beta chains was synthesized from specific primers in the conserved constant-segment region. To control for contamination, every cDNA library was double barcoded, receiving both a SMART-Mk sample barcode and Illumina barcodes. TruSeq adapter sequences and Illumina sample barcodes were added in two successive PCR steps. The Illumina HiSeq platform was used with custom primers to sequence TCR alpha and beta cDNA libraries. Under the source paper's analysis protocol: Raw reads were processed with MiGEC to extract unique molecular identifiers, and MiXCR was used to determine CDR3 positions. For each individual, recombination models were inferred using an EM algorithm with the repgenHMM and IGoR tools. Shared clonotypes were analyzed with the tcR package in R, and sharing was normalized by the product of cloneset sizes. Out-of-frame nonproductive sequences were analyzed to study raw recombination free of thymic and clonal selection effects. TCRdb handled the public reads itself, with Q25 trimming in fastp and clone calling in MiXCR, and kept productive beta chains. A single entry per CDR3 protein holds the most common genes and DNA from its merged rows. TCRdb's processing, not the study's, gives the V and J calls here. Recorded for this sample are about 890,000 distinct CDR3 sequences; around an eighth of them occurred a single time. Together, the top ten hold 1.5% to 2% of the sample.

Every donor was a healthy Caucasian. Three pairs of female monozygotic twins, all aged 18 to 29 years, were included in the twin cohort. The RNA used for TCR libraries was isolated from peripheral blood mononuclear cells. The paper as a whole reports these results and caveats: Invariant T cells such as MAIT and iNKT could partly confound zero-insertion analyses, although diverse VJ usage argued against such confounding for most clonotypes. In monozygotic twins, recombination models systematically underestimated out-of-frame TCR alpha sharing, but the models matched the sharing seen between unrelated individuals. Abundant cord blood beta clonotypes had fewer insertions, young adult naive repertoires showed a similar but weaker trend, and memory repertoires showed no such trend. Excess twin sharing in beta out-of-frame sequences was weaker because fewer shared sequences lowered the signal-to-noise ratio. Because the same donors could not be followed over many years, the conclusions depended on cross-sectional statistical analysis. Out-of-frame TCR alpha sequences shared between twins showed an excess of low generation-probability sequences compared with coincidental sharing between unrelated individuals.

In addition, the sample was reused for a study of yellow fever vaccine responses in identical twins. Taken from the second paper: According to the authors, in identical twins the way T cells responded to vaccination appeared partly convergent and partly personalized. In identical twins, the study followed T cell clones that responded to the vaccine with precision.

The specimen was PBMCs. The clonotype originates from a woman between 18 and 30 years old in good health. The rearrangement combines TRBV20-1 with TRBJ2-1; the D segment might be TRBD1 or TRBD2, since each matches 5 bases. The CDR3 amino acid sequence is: CSSRVGVNQFF. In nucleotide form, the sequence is TGCAGTTCCAGGGTGGGGGTCAATCAGTTCTTC.